Reported below is one TCR beta chain. What it binds is unknown. Libraries were prepared by immunoSEQ multiplex PCR; TCRdb keeps only in-frame clonotypes and omits some of them. The data contain some 90,000 clones, under 95% of them singletons. The data are from a study of OX40 agonist ivuxolimab in advanced cancers. Whole-study findings and limits: At 0.1 to 3.0 mg/kg, clonal expansion of CD4+ and CD8+ blood T cells had occurred by week 6. Averaging showed that CD8+ T cells had more expanded clones than CD4+ did. Some nonresponders likewise displayed low normalized T-cell clonal expansion.

Deletions cut 1 base from V and 3 bases from J, with 7 bases between. Germline loops: CDR1 MGHRA, CDR2 YSYEKL. This CDR3 is built from 13 residues. The V gene is TRBV4-1, the J gene TRBJ2-7; no reliable D call. The sequencing used CD4+ or CD8+ T cells sorted from blood, collected in a trial of the OX40 agonist ivuxolimab. This sequence originates from an adult with an advanced solid tumor such as melanoma, head and neck, liver or kidney cancer. CDR3: CASSQAVYYEQYF. Here the CDR3 DNA reads TGCGCCAGCAGCCAAGCGGTTTACTACGAGCAGTACTTC.